One sample yielded the 15 T cell receptor beta chains listed below, sequenced in a study of graft-versus-host responses after intestinal transplantation. Processing of graft tissue released intraepithelial and lamina propria lymphocytes. Only in-frame clones appear in the TCRdb table, and some are missing; sequencing was by immunoSEQ multiplex PCR. Of roughly 9,600 clones detected, around four fifths appear once; the ten largest clones hold roughly 21%. The input for sequencing was ileum tissue, taken approximately 16 months after intestinal transplantation. These receptors were taken from a human patient who received an intestinal transplant, so some T cells may come from the graft donor.

The genes are TRBV19 and TRBJ2-3, with D maybe TRBD2 (5 bases). In germline, CDR1 is LNHDA, CDR2 SQIVND (reference sequence). The CDR3 length is 18 residues. Trimming stripped 5 bases from V and 5 bases from J, with 26 bases between. Written as DNA, the CDR3 is TGTGCCAGTAGTTCGGTCTCGGGGAAGGCCGGGGTGTTAGATACGCAGTATTTT. Translating gives CASSSVSGKAGVLDTQYF.

The chain employs TRBV14 and TRBJ1-4; D is unresolved. Germline V gene lookup returns CDR1 SGHDN and CDR2 FVKESK. V shed 0 bases and J shed 4 bases, with 18 bases lying between them. This CDR3 is built from 18 residues. CDR3 protein: CASSQDHGSAAVNEKLFF. The CDR3 nucleotides read TGTGCCAGCAGCCAAGATCACGGTTCGGCGGCAGTTAATGAAAAACTGTTTTTT.

This clone has only one observation. One end of the junction does not line up with germline, which may come from a read error. The J gene is TRBJ2-7, the V gene TRBV25-1, with D possibly being TRBD1 or TRBD2 (5 bases each). The CDR3 loop spans 12 amino acids. Germline V gene data show CDR1 as MGHDK and CDR2 as SYGVNS. CDR3 nucleotides: TGTGCCGCCCACCGGGACCCTTCGGAGCGGTACTTC. It yields the protein CAAHRDPSERYF.

The J gene is TRBJ2-1, the V gene TRBV5-6; D gene uncertain. The germline CDR1 and CDR2 sequences are SGHDT and YYEEEE. The CDR3 loop spans 12 amino acids. V lost 0 bases and J 5 bases, leaving 3 bases between the germline ends. This chain's CDR3 is CASSLANNEQFF. In DNA form, the CDR3 reads TGTGCCAGCAGCTTGGCGAACAATGAGCAGTTCTTC.

This clone occurred a few times. V gene TRBV7-2 combines with J gene TRBJ2-1; 8 nucleotides match TRBD2. Germline assignment: CDR1 SGHTA and CDR2 FQGNSA. CDR3 size: 14 residues. With 6 bases clipped from V and 12 bases from J, the junction kept 13 bases outside the gene matches. The CDR3 sequence is CASRQPSGTRGQFF. The CDR3 coding sequence is TGTGCCAGCAGACAACCTTCCGGGACTAGGGGGCAGTTCTTC.

The gene calls are TRBV6-1 and TRBJ2-3, with 14 bases that match TRBD2. From germline, CDR1 is MNHNS and CDR2 SASEGT. V shed 4 bases and J 4 bases; nucleotides not matched to a gene: 1. The CDR3 has 15 amino acids. The CDR3 loop is CASSGLAGGPDTQYF. CDR3 nucleotide sequence: TGTGCCAGCAGTGGACTAGCGGGGGGGCCAGATACGCAGTATTTT.

A note on this clone: A junction boundary mismatches the germline segment, possibly from a read error. This chain joins TRBV9 and TRBJ2-1; 7 nucleotides agree with TRBD1. The germline CDR1 and CDR2 sequences are SGDLS and YYNGEE. CDR3 length: 15 residues. The CDR3 nucleotides read TGTGCCAGCAGCCCGGACAGGACTTCTTACAATGAGCAGCTCTTC. It codes for CASSPDRTSYNEQLF.

This chain connects TRBV5-6 to TRBJ2-4, with TRBD2 identical over 12 bases. Looked up from germline, CDR1 is SGHDT and CDR2 is YYEEEE. The CDR3 loop spans 16 amino acids. J gave up 2 bases and V 4 bases, and 4 bases lay outside the gene matches. In DNA, the CDR3 is TGTGCCAGCAGCCCCCTAGCGGGGGGGACCAAAAACATTCAGTACTTC. Translation: CASSPLAGGTKNIQYF.

There are a few counts of this clone. This chain links TRBV11-1 with TRBJ2-4, with 7 nucleotides matching TRBD1. This CDR3 spans 14 amino acids. Trimming removed 5 bases from V and 6 bases from J; junction bases left unmatched: 7. Germline CDR1 reads SGHAT; CDR2 reads FQDESV (reference sequence). CDR3 nucleotide sequence: TGTGCCAGCAGCCCGGGACAGTCCTCAAACATTCAGTACTTC. This translates into CASSPGQSSNIQYF.

The chain is built from TRBV9 and TRBJ1-2, with no clear D. Germline V gene data show CDR1 as SGDLS and CDR2 as YYNGEE. The germline V and J ends were trimmed by 3 bases and 8 bases, with 11 bases remaining between them. The CDR3 contains 12 residues. CDR3 DNA sequence: TGTGCCAGCAGCGCCCGGACGGGAGGCTACACCTTC. Translated, it gives CASSARTGGYTF.

This CDR3 is CASSAQGASEQYF. CDR3 coding DNA: TGCGCCAGCAGTGCACAGGGGGCGAGTGAGCAGTACTTC. J is TRBJ2-5 and V is TRBV10-1, with 9 bases aligning to TRBD1. Losses at the gene ends were 4 bases for V and 11 bases for J; bases not matched to a gene: 8. Germline V gene sequence: CDR1 WNHNN, CDR2 SYGVQD (reference sequence). The CDR3 covers 13 residues.

A note on this clone: The sample has other DNA sequences that encode this CDR3 too. The rearrangement uses TRBV27 and TRBJ1-3, with D possibly TRBD1 on 6 matching bases. Looked up from germline, CDR1 is MNHEY and CDR2 is SMNVEV (reference sequence). This CDR3 has 15 amino acids. V was cut by 5 bases and J by 0 bases, with 11 bases left in between. In DNA, the CDR3 is TGTGCCAGCAGTCTCACAGGGAGCTCTGGAAACACCATATATTTT. Its protein product is CASSLTGSSGNTIYF.

This clone is a singleton in its sample. This sequence joins TRBV21-1 and TRBJ1-2; TRBD1, the table's D call, was not compared with the DNA. TRBV21-1 is flagged as a pseudogene. There are 13 residues in the CDR3. Written as DNA, the CDR3 is TGTGCCAGCAGCAAACTGACAAACTATGGCTACACCTTC. Protein sequence: CASSKLTNYGYTF.

This chain links TRBV18 with TRBJ2-5, with 8 bases fitting TRBD1. TRBJ2-7 explains the end of the DNA better; the J call may be wrong. Germline-derived CDR1 and CDR2 are KGHSH and LQKENI. This CDR3 has 14 residues. CDR3 nucleotide sequence: TGTGCCAGCTCACCCAGGGGGCTCTCCTACGAGCAGTACTTC. Translation: CASSPRGLSYEQYF.

Comments on this clone: The junction shows a germline mismatch at one end, possibly a read error. This sequence joins TRBV2 and TRBJ2-5; D is undetermined. Germline V gives CDR1 SNHLY, CDR2 FYNNEI. This CDR3 has 11 amino acids. CDR3 in DNA: TGTGCCAGCAGTGTCCAAGAGGCCCAGTACTTC. This sequence encodes CASSVQEAQYF.